The following is a TCR beta chain sequence with its context. Its antigen remains unidentified. Library preparation used the immunoSEQ multiplex PCR assay. A mixture of 60 forward primers for TCR Vbeta segments and 13 reverse primers for TCR Jbeta segments was used in the multiplex PCR. Amplification of the CDR3 region of rearranged TCR beta genes was performed with a multiplex PCR assay on genomic DNA. Amplified TCR beta libraries were sequenced as 87-base-pair reads on the Illumina HiSeq System. The source study handled its data this way. A later analysis counted about 80 million unique TCR beta chains across the 650 to 800 repertoires, and some 11 million of these chains were shared by at least two donors. To remove PCR and sequencing errors, raw reads were error-corrected and collapsed into unique sequences using a nearest-neighbor algorithm that merged closely related sequences. Alignment of CDR3 sequences to IMGT reference sequences was used to assign V, D and J gene segments. For a sequence to be retained, at least a six-nucleotide match to both a V gene segment and a J gene segment was required. A rearrangement counted as productive if the CDR3 had no stop codons and remained in frame with V and J, and every other rearrangement counted as non-productive. CDR3 was defined according to IMGT convention as the region running from the second conserved V-encoded cysteine to the conserved J-encoded phenylalanine. The earlier analysis of about 640 of the donors excluded any sequence lacking an unambiguous match to a single V gene segment. An earlier analysis of fewer than 750 of the donors classified V segments as functional when productive rearrangements were above 56.7% and as segregating when the standard deviation between donors was above 5%. A statistical classification framework was built to diagnose cytomegalovirus status from the catalog of TCR beta chain sequences. A later analysis assigned V and J genes by comparing TCR nucleotide sequences with IMGT/GENE-DB human TR gene sequences. The TCRdist pipeline was used in a later analysis to assign CDR3 sequences and most-parsimonious VDJ recombination scenarios. In a later analysis, each TCR beta chain was defined by its CDR3 amino acid sequence together with its V-gene family, and reads without a unique V-gene family were excluded. To address suspected cross-contamination and a sequencing artifact, a later analysis removed 592 highly shared, low-generation-probability nucleotide sequences. For each public chain, a later analysis derived a clonal expansion index from normalized ranks of inferred template counts within each repertoire. Generation probabilities in a later analysis came from a VDJ recombination model fitted to out-of-frame rearrangements, and those results were checked against IGoR. Hypergeometric tests were used in a later analysis to score TCR-TCR, TCR-HLA and TCR-CMV co-occurrence, with a repertoire-size bias correction applied to the TCR pairs. False discovery rates were estimated in a later analysis by permuting HLA or CMV assignments 20 times. A later analysis grouped co-occurring TCRs with DBSCAN, adding TCRdist sequence similarity when clustering within HLA-allele-positive subsets. Co-occurrence clustering excluded repertoires with fewer than 30,000 or more than 120,000 public chains, plus five with anomalous nucleotide sharing. TCRdb mirrors the immuneACCESS table, restricted to in-frame sequences. Some clones are absent from its copies; in checked studies, under half trace to an unresolved V gene, and the reason for the others is unknown. V, J and clone size are taken as reported in that table, and D and trimming were inferred from the DNA itself. The sample's clone listing holds fewer than 50,000 clones. The leading ten clones occupy 8.1% of the sample.

In the germline V gene, CDR1 corresponds to MGHDK and CDR2 to SYGVNS. For this chain, trimming is 8 bases at the V end and 8 bases at the J end, and the number of junction bases without a gene match is 5. The CDR3 spans 12 residues, from the cysteine through the phenylalanine. Just the 36-base CDR3 DNA is kept, in frame starting at base 1. The sample is drawn from a study of cytomegalovirus exposure and HLA in healthy donors (dated by TCRdb to 2016 to 2017). General notes on the study: An earlier analysis of approximately 600 of the donors reported 250 to 350 Gb of sequence data and some 120 million unique TCR beta sequences from roughly 180 million T cells. Roughly 5 DR-DQ haplotypes were handled as single units for association and clustering, since linkage in the cohort was strong. A separate validation cohort of roughly 120 different subjects was used in addition to the roughly 640-subject first cohort. To predict cytomegalovirus infection status, the study brought together high-throughput TCR immunosequencing, statistical association of individual TCRs with disease status, and machine learning. An earlier analysis of 450 to 750 of the donors used high-throughput TCR beta sequencing to judge whether each TCR beta V gene segment behaved as functional or pseudogenic. To study patterns of TCR occurrence, a later analysis re-analyzed previously published TCR beta repertoires from 666 donors and added high-resolution HLA genotyping. The study aimed to test whether signatures of past pathogen exposure could be identified by cataloging public T cell receptors. All discovery cohort repertoires had been generated on a single sequencing platform. The number of typed donors differed by locus: about 620-630 for A, B, C, DRB1 and DQB1; 522 for DQA1; 600 to 610 for DPA1; and about 450 for DPB1. HLA typing included class I and class II loci at four-digit resolution. Rather than using new phenotypic data, the later analysis identified candidate immune exposures from TCR beta sequences and from how often those sequences occurred across donors. On average, 235,054 unique TCR beta nucleotide sequences were sequenced per donor among 350 to 400 genotyped donors of the cohort, with roughly 20% of those sequences being non-productive. In a later genetic analysis, genome-wide SNP genotypes for 398 of the 666 donors were used, and that subset was treated as a discovery cohort. The T cell repertoires of 550 to 850 subjects were profiled by immunosequencing and related to cytomegalovirus serostatus. Donor age, sex, ethnicity and CMV serostatus were compiled alongside the repertoire data. An early release that covered roughly 600 HLA-typed donors contained around 300 gigabases of sequencing data and approximately 85 million unique TCR sequences. Of the approximately 400 genotyped donors, around 81% fell in the genetic ancestry cluster associated with self-reported Caucasian donors.

What the work shows at the level of the full study, not this receptor alone: Most CMV-associated TCR beta chains appeared to be HLA-restricted in a later analysis, and the HLA associations seemed to be driven largely by CMV exposure. V-gene and J-gene trimming of TCR beta chains was associated with a missense DCLRE1C variant in a later genetic analysis, and the association was replicated in an independent cohort. The sequencing pipeline was judged likely to have produced a cluster of highly shared sequence variants as a technical artifact. The earlier analysis of 587 of the donors excluded some 15 rarely observed V segments, including chromosome 9 orphons, because counts were too low. In a later analysis, HLA-associated TCR beta chains were found to be more clonally expanded and to have lower generation probabilities than equally common non-associated chains. A later analysis reported that several top co-occurrence clusters appeared linked to parvovirus B19, influenza, CMV and Epstein-Barr virus. Presence/absence analyses assumed roughly uniform sequencing depth across donors, an assumption that may not hold. For the cohort, immune exposure information was limited to CMV serostatus. Compared with the approximately 670-donor mean, donors in an Asian-associated ancestry cluster had fewer N-insertions in productive TCRs, according to a later genetic analysis. In this cohort, only TCR beta chains were sequenced, and detectable features were limited by the absence of alpha or paired-chain data. Most TCR sequences were seen in very few donors, while some public TCRs were found in many individuals. When HLA alleles, especially DR and DQ, strongly co-occurred, TCR associations were difficult to assign to individual alleles. According to a later analysis, TCR association rates differed among HLA loci, with DRB1 alleles showing the most associated TCRs and HLA-C alleles showing the fewest. Linkage disequilibrium might explain the correlated functional status among segregating V segments, but an unknown experimental factor could not be ruled out. The study listed 164 TCR beta chains as associated with cytomegalovirus. The authors suggested that the approach could potentially be extended to other disease states and immunological phenotypes. In a later analysis, about 16,000 TCR beta sequences were associated with specific HLA alleles at a false discovery rate of 0.05. In an earlier analysis of 587 of the donors, most TCR beta V segments appeared in productive rearrangements about 87% or about 30% of the time, broadly matching IMGT annotations. Because some donors lacked HLA typing at each locus, the association tests relied only on the typed subset. Cytomegalovirus status was reported to be diagnosed by the classifier with high specificity and sensitivity in both the original and validation cohorts. A further reported finding was that TCR beta sequences accurately predicted the HLA-A and HLA-B alleles for most subjects in the first cohort. In vitro tests confirmed that three of the cytomegalovirus-associated TCR beta chains recognize cytomegalovirus antigens. Because the 87-base-pair reads could not distinguish some IMGT-functional V segments, including TRBV6-2 and TRBV6-3, those segments were excluded.

In total, approximately 700 healthy bone marrow donors made up the cohort. At the time of sampling, all cohort members were nominally healthy, though unrecorded immune exposures were likely present. The donor was CMV seronegative and was included in the group of over 300 seronegative cohort members. Each donor provided a peripheral blood sample, and peripheral blood mononuclear cells were used for TCR beta sequencing. Genomic DNA was extracted from the blood cell samples with the Qiagen DNeasy Blood Extraction Kit. The V and J genes are TRBV25-1 and TRBJ1-2; TRBD1 agrees with 10 junctional bases. The sequencing sample was made of PBMCs. This receptor was identified in a male donor in good health and CMV-seronegative. The DNA is as follows: TGTGCCAGCCCGGGACAGGGGAACGGCTACACCTTC. Translated, it gives CASPGQGNGYTF.